The rows below give T cell receptor beta chains drawn from one sample of a study of identical twins. A single record per CDR3 protein comes from TCRdb applying MiXCR to the 5' RACE reads. Here the sample spans about 720,000 distinct CDR3 sequences, about 20% being singletons. The sample also formed part of further work on T cells expressing NK-cell markers.

The source material was PBMCs. The source is a woman between 18 and 29 years old in good health. CDR3s include the opening cysteine and the closing phenylalanine or tryptophan. Fields, in order: J gene, clone size, V gene, D gene, CDR3 protein, CDR3 DNA. The D gene is left open where the match is weak. Clone size, where shown, is once, few, many, or a class for clones that have expanded.

J: TRBJ2-1; size: few; V: TRBV4-3; D: TRBD2; CDR3: CASSPQTSAYNEQFF; DNA: TGCGCCAGCAGCCCACAAACTAGCGCCTACAATGAGCAGTTCTTC
J: TRBJ1-5; size: -; V: TRBV2; D: TRBD1; CDR3: CASMDRGNQPQHF; DNA: TGTGCCAGCATGGACAGGGGCAATCAGCCCCAGCATTTT
J: TRBJ1-1; size: few; V: TRBV12-3/TRBV12-4; D: -; CDR3: CASTAVTEAFF; DNA: TGTGCCAGCACCGCAGTGACTGAAGCTTTCTTT
J: TRBJ2-1; size: few; V: TRBV24-1; D: TRBD2; CDR3: CATSDGLAGTNEQFF; DNA: TGTGCCACCAGTGACGGACTAGCGGGTACCAATGAGCAGTTCTTC
J: TRBJ2-1; size: -; V: TRBV24-1; D: TRBD2; CDR3: CATSDPVAGGANEQFF; DNA: TGTGCCACCAGTGACCCTGTAGCGGGGGGGGCGAATGAGCAGTTCTTC
J: TRBJ2-5; size: few; V: TRBV12-3/TRBV12-4; D: TRBD2; CDR3: CASSLGPLERGKETQYF; DNA: TGTGCCAGCAGTTTAGGCCCCCTGGAGCGGGGGAAAGAGACCCAGTACTTC
J: TRBJ2-7; size: -; V: TRBV5-1; D: -; CDR3: CASSTTASSYEQYF; DNA: TGCGCCAGCAGCACGACAGCAAGCTCCTACGAGCAGTACTTC
J: TRBJ2-3; size: -; V: TRBV9; D: -; CDR3: CASSVDSNTQYF; DNA: TGTGCCAGCAGCGTAGATTCGAATACGCAGTATTTT
J: TRBJ2-7; size: few; V: TRBV5-1; D: TRBD2; CDR3: CASSLRQGLVAEQYF; DNA: TGCGCCAGCAGCTTGCGGCAAGGACTAGTAGCCGAGCAGTACTTC
J: TRBJ1-2; size: few; V: TRBV6-1; D: -; CDR3: CASSVDGDYGYTF; DNA: TGTGCCAGCAGTGTTGACGGTGACTATGGCTACACCTTC
J: TRBJ2-7; size: -; V: TRBV29-1; D: -; CDR3: CSVENSHEQYF; DNA: TGCAGCGTTGAGAATAGCCACGAGCAGTACTTC
J: TRBJ2-5; size: -; V: TRBV28; D: -; CDR3: CASSPGVTLGQETQYF; DNA: TGTGCCAGCAGCCCTGGAGTGACCCTGGGGCAAGAGACCCAGTACTTC
J: TRBJ2-1; size: few; V: TRBV11-2; D: -; CDR3: CASSRRGGGSSSYNEQFF; DNA: TGTGCCAGCAGCCGTAGAGGGGGGGGAAGTAGCTCCTACAATGAGCAGTTCTTC
J: TRBJ1-1; size: many; V: TRBV7-8; D: -; CDR3: CASSSKILGGGTEAFF; DNA: TGTGCCAGCAGCAGTAAAATACTCGGAGGCGGCACTGAAGCTTTCTTT
J: TRBJ2-6; size: -; V: TRBV29-1; D: -; CDR3: CSVWLGHPNWANVLTF; DNA: TGCAGCGTTTGGTTGGGCCACCCGAACTGGGCCAACGTCCTGACTTTC
J: TRBJ2-7; size: few; V: TRBV5-1; D: -; CDR3: CASSLAPRGGDLNEQYF; DNA: TGCGCCAGCAGCTTGGCCCCCAGGGGAGGAGATTTAAACGAGCAGTACTTC
J: TRBJ2-2; size: few; V: TRBV11-2; D: -; CDR3: CASSLAARRTGELFF; DNA: TGTGCCAGCAGCTTAGCGGCCAGGAGGACCGGGGAGCTGTTTTTT
J: TRBJ2-7; size: many; V: TRBV6-1; D: TRBD1; CDR3: CASTHSGGQTYEQYF; DNA: TGTGCCAGCACCCACTCTGGGGGACAGACCTACGAGCAGTACTTC
J: TRBJ2-7; size: many; V: TRBV12-3/TRBV12-4; D: -; CDR3: CASSKQVYSYEQYF; DNA: TGTGCCAGCAGTAAACAGGTGTACTCCTACGAGCAGTACTTC
J: TRBJ2-1; size: few; V: TRBV5-5; D: TRBD1; CDR3: CASRTGTGRLYNEQFF; DNA: TGTGCCAGCAGAACCGGGACAGGGCGACTTTACAATGAGCAGTTCTTC
J: TRBJ2-3; size: few; V: TRBV24-1; D: -; CDR3: CATSDSSGGPADTQYF; DNA: TGTGCCACCAGTGATTCTTCCGGAGGGCCCGCAGATACGCAGTATTTT
J: TRBJ2-5; size: few; V: TRBV5-1; D: -; CDR3: CASSLGENGREETQYF; DNA: TGCGCCAGCAGCTTGGGTGAAAACGGACGAGAAGAGACCCAGTACTTC
J: TRBJ2-1; size: -; V: TRBV7-9; D: TRBD2; CDR3: CASSYQLAGVMVLF; DNA: TGTGCCAGCAGCTACCAACTAGCGGGAGTAATGGTGCTCTTC
J: TRBJ1-2; size: -; V: TRBV7-2; D: -; CDR3: CASSPRRGLNYGYTF; DNA: TGTGCCAGCAGCCCCCGCCGAGGGCTTAACTATGGCTACACCTTC
J: TRBJ2-7; size: -; V: TRBV6-5; D: TRBD2; CDR3: CASSYSMSSGGYEQYF; DNA: TGTGCCAGCAGTTACTCGATGTCTAGCGGAGGCTACGAGCAGTACTTC
J: TRBJ2-2; size: -; V: TRBV5-1; D: -; CDR3: CASSTYSKVAPNTGELFF; DNA: TGCGCCAGCAGTACCTACAGTAAAGTAGCGCCGAACACCGGGGAGCTGTTTTTT
J: TRBJ1-5; size: many; V: TRBV20-1; D: TRBD1; CDR3: CSAGAGQGMDQPQHF; DNA: TGCAGTGCTGGGGCGGGACAGGGGATGGATCAGCCCCAGCATTTT
J: TRBJ1-3; size: -; V: TRBV11-1; D: TRBD1; CDR3: CASSLQDRGLPSGNTIYF; DNA: TGTGCCAGCAGCTTACAGGACAGGGGGCTACCCTCTGGAAACACCATATATTTT
J: TRBJ1-5; size: few; V: TRBV19; D: -; CDR3: CASSFQRGQQPQHF; DNA: TGTGCCAGTAGTTTCCAGAGGGGTCAGCAGCCCCAGCATTTT
J: TRBJ2-7; size: -; V: TRBV12-3/TRBV12-4; D: TRBD2; CDR3: CASRLGLASTIEQYF; DNA: TGTGCCAGCAGACTAGGACTAGCGAGCACGATCGAGCAGTACTTC
J: TRBJ2-1; size: -; V: TRBV20-1; D: -; CDR3: CSVLTYNEQFF; DNA: TGCAGTGTCTTAACCTACAATGAGCAGTTCTTC
J: TRBJ2-7; size: -; V: TRBV30; D: -; CDR3: CAWSVRGAGEQYF; DNA: TGTGCCTGGAGTGTACGAGGGGCAGGTGAGCAGTACTTC
J: TRBJ2-5; size: -; V: TRBV10-3; D: TRBD2; CDR3: CAISESPASGRTPQETQYF; DNA: TGTGCCATCAGTGAGTCGCCGGCTAGCGGGAGAACCCCCCAAGAGACCCAGTACTTC
J: TRBJ2-7; size: few; V: TRBV20-1; D: TRBD2; CDR3: CSAETGLARYEQYF; DNA: TGCAGTGCCGAAACGGGACTAGCGCGCTACGAGCAGTACTTC
J: TRBJ2-7; size: -; V: TRBV7-8; D: -; CDR3: CASSLAWGHSYEQYF; DNA: TGTGCCAGCAGCTTAGCGTGGGGACACTCCTACGAGCAGTACTTC